This T cell receptor (beta chain) was recorded in a study of blood T cell repertoires in COVID-19. V lost 1 base to trimming and J lost 4 bases; unmatched junction nucleotides: 3. The germline V gene has CDR1 GTSNPN and CDR2 SVGIG (reference sequence). The CDR3 is made up of 15 amino acids. Here immunoSEQ multiplex PCR was the method, and the copy in TCRdb shows in-frame clones only, minus some. The sample lists approximately 70,000 clones; roughly 85% were seen once. This TCR was recovered from a man aged 55 to 70 with active or convalescent COVID-19. The sample consisted of peripheral blood. J is TRBJ1-4 and V is TRBV30; 10 bases are a match to TRBD1. The DNA of the CDR3 is TGTGCCTGGAGTGGGACAGGGGGATATAATGAAAAACTGTTTTTT. This codes for CAWSGTGGYNEKLFF.